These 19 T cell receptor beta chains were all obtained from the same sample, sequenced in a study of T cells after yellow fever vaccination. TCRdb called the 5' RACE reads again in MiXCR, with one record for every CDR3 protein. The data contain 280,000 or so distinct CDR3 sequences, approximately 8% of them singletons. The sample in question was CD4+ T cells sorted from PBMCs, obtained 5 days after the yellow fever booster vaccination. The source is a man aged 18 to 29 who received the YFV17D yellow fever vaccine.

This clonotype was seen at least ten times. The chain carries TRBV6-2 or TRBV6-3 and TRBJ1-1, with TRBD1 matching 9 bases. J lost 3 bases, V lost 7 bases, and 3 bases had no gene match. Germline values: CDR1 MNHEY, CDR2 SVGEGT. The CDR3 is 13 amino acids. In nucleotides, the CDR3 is TGTGCCAGCAAAGGACAGGGGTACACTGAAGCTTTCTTT. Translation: CASKGQGYTEAFF.

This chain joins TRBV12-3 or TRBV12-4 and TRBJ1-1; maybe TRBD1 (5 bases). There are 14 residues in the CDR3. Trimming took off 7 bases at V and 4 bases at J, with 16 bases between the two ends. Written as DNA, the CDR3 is TGTGCCAGCACCCTCTACGGACAAGGCACTGAAGCTTTCTTT. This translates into CASTLYGQGTEAFF.

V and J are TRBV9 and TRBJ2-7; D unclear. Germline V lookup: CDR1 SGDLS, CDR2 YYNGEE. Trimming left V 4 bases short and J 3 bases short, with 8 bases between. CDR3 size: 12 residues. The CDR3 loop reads CASSIGFYEQYV. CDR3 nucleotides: TGTGCCAGCAGCATCGGCTTCTACGAGCAGTACGTC.

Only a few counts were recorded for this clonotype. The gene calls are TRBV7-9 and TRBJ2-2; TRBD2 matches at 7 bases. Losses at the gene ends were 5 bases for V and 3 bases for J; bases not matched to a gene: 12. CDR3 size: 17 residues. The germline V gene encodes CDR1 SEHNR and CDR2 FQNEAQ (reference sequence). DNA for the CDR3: TGTGCCAGCAGCCCAGGACTAGTCGGGGGGTACACCGGGGAGCTGTTTTTT. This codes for CASSPGLVGGYTGELFF.

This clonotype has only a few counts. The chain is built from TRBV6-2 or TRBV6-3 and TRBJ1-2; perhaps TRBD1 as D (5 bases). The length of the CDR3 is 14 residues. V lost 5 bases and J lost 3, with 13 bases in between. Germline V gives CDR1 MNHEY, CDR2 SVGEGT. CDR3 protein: CASSRDGNHYGYTF. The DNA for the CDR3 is TGTGCCAGCAGTCGGGACGGCAATCACTATGGCTACACCTTC.

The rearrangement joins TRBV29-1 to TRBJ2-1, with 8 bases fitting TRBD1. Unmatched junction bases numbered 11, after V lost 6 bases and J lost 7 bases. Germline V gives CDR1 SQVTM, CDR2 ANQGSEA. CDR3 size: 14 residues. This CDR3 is CSVSRGPPRNEQFF. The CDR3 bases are TGCAGCGTCTCCAGGGGGCCCCCTCGGAATGAGCAGTTCTTC.

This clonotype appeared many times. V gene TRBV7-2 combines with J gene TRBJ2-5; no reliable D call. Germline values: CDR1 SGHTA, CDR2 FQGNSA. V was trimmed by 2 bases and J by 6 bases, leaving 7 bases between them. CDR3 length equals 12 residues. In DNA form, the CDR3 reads TGTGCCAGCAGCTTATATGGTCAGACCCAGTACTTC. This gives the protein CASSLYGQTQYF.

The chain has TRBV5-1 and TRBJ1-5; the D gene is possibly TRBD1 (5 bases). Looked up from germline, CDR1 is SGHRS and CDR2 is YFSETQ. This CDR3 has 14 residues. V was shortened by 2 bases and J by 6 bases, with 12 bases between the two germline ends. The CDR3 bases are TGCGCCAGCAGCTTCTCGGGGCAGGGTCAGCCCCAGCATTTT. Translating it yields CASSFSGQGQPQHF.

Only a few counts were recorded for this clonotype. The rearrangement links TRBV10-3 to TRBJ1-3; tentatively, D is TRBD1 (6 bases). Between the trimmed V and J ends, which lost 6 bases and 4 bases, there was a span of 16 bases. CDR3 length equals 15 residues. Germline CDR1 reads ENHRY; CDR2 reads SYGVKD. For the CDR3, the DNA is TGTGCCATCAGACTAGCGGGGGCGCAGGGAAACACCATATATTTT. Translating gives CAIRLAGAQGNTIYF.

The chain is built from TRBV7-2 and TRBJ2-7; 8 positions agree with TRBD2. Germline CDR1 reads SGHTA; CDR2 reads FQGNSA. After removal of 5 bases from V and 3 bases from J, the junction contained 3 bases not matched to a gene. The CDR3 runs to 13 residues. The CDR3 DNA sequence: TGTGCCAGCAGCCGTAGCGGGATCTACGAGCAGTACTTC. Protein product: CASSRSGIYEQYF.

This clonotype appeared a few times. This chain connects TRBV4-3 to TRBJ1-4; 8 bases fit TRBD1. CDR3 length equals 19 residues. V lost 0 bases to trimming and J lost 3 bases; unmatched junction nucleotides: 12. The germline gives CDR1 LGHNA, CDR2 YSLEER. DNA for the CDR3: TGCGCCAGCAGCCAAGAACCGTGGGCAGGGGGCGCGGCTAATGAAAAACTGTTTTTT. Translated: CASSQEPWAGGAANEKLFF.

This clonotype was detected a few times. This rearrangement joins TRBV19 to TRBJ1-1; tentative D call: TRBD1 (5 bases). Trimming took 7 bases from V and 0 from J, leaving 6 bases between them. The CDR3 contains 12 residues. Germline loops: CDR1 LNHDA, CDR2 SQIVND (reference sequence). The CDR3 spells CASTGLNTEAFF. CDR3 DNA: TGTGCCAGTACAGGGCTGAACACTGAAGCTTTCTTT.

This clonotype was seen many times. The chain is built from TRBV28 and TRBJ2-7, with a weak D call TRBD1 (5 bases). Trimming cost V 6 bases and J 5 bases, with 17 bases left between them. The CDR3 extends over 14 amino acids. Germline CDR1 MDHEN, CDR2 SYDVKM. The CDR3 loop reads CASSPGQGFDEQYV. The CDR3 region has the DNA TGTGCCAGCAGCCCTGGGCAGGGCTTCGACGAGCAGTACGTC.

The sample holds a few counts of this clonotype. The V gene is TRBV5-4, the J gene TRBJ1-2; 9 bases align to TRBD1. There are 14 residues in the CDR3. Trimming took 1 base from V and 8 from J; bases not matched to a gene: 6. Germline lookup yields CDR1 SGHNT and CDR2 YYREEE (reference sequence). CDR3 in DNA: TGTGCCAGCAGCTTGAACAGGGGGCAGGGGGGCTACACCTTC. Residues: CASSLNRGQGGYTF.

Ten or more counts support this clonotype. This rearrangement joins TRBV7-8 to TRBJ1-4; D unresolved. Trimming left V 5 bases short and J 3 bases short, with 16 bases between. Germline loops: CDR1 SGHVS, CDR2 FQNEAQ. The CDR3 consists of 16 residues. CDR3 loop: CASSPTRSGANEKLFF. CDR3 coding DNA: TGTGCCAGCAGCCCAACCCGATCCGGGGCTAATGAAAAACTGTTTTTT.

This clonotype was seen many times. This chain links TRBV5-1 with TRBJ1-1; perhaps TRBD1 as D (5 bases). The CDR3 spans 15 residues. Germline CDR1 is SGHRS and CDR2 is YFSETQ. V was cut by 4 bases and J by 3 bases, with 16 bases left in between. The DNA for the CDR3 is TGCGCCAGCAGCACCGACCCAGGGCGGTACACTGAAGCTTTCTTT. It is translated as CASSTDPGRYTEAFF.

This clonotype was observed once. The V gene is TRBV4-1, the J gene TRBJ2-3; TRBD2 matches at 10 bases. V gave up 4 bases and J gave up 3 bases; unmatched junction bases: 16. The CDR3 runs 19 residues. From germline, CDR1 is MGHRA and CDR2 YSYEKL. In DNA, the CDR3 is TGCGCCAGCAGCCTCCGTCCGTATTCTCTAGCGGGGGAAACAGATACGCAGTATTTT. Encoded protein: CASSLRPYSLAGETDTQYF.

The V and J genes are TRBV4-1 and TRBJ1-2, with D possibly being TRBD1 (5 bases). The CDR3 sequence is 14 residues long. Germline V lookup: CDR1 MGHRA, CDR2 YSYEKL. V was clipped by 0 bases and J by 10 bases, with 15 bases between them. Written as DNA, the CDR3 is TGCGCCAGCAGCCAAGATCTGACAGTCAGTCTCTACACCTTC. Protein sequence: CASSQDLTVSLYTF.

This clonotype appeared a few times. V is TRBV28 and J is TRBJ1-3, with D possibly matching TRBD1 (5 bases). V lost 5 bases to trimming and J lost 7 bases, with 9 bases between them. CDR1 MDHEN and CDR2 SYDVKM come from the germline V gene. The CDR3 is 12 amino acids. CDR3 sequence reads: CASSIGGNTIYF. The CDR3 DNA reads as TGTGCCAGCAGTATCGGGGGGAACACCATATATTTT.